These T cell receptor beta chains were read from a single sample in a study of T cell repertoires in cytomegalovirus infection. From the reads, TCRdb called clonotypes with MiXCR, one entry per CDR3 protein. The sample contains 450,000 to 600,000 distinct CDR3 sequences, approximately 40% of which appear only once. These receptors are not linked to any known antigen. The source material was cultured PBMCs, sampled from culture after CMV antigen stimulation. The receptors here all came from a human donor in good health (CMV status not recorded). Some clones in this sample may be carry-over from other donors' samples. Both conserved end residues are part of each CDR3. D genes are given only for firm matches. Clone size appears in some rows only: once, few, many, or a class for an expanded clone.

>TRBJ1-2|TRBV6-5|13|-|-
CASLHPGTGGYTF
TGTGCCAGCCTCCATCCAGGAACGGGCGGCTACACCTTC
>TRBJ1-6|TRBV6-1|14|-|-
CASKSVSLGSPLHF
TGTGCCAGCAAAAGCGTGTCTCTGGGATCACCCCTCCACTTT
>TRBJ2-1|TRBV11-2|15|-|-
CASSRTGTGGDEQFF
TGTGCCAGCAGCCGGACCGGGACTGGTGGGGATGAGCAGTTCTTC
>TRBJ1-5|TRBV7-2|15|-|many
CASSPQGGDNQPQHF
TGTGCCAGCAGCCCCCAGGGAGGGGACAATCAGCCCCAGCATTTT
>TRBJ2-1|TRBV19|17|-|few
CASSMGGPGSLDDEQFF
TGTGCCAGTAGTATGGGGGGTCCAGGAAGTCTTGACGATGAGCAGTTCTTC
>TRBJ1-4|TRBV6-1|15|-|-
CASRPRRGADEKLFF
TGTGCCAGCAGGCCCCGGCGGGGGGCGGATGAAAAACTGTTTTTT
>TRBJ2-3|TRBV7-2|17|TRBD1|-
CASSFVQGAAPTDTQYF
TGTGCCAGCAGCTTCGTACAGGGGGCCGCTCCCACAGATACGCAGTATTTT
>TRBJ2-5|TRBV28|15|-|-
CASSELLTSGETQYF
TGTGCCAGCAGTGAATTATTGACTAGTGGGGAGACCCAGTACTTC
>TRBJ2-3|TRBV6-1|12|-|once
CASSGTINTQYF
TGTGCCAGCAGTGGTACAATTAATACGCAGTATTTT
>TRBJ1-2|TRBV6-1|14|-|few
CASSAITVGGGYTF
TGTGCCAGCAGTGCGATCACAGTCGGCGGTGGCTACACCTTC
>TRBJ2-3|TRBV7-2|16|TRBD2|-
CASSLAAAGGPSTQYF
TGTGCCAGCAGCTTAGCGGCGGCGGGGGGGCCTTCTACGCAGTATTTT
>TRBJ2-5|TRBV20-1|14|-|few
CSANAWTHTGDQYF
TGCAGTGCTAATGCCTGGACGCACACCGGAGACCAGTACTTC
>TRBJ1-2|TRBV6-1|16|TRBD1|-
CASRYTGVGANYGYTF
TGTGCCAGCAGATATACAGGGGTTGGAGCTAACTATGGCTACACCTTC
>TRBJ1-1|TRBV7-2|15|TRBD1|many
CASSPQGQGLTEAFF
TGTGCCAGCAGCCCCCAAGGACAGGGTTTGACTGAAGCTTTCTTT
>TRBJ2-5|TRBV7-2|17|-|few
CASSLVTAAWYQETQYF
TGTGCCAGCAGCTTAGTGACGGCCGCCTGGTACCAAGAGACCCAGTACTTC
>TRBJ2-5|TRBV28|11|-|-
CASSRLQTQYF
TGTGCCAGCAGTAGACTTCAGACCCAGTACTTC